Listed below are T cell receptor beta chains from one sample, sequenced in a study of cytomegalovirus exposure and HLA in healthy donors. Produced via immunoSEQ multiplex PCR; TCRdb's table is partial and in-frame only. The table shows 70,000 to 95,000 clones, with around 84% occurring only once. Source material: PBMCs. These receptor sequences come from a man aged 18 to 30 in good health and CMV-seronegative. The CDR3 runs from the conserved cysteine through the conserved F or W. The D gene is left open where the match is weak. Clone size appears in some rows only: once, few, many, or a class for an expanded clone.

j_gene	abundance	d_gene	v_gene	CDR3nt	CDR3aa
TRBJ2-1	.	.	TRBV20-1	TGCAGTGCTGCAGGGAATGAGCAGTTCTTC	CSAAGNEQFF
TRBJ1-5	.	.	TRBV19	TGTGCCAGTAGTAGCCCTATTTTCGATCAGCCCCAGCATTTT	CASSSPIFDQPQHF
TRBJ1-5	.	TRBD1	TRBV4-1	TGCGCCAGCAGCCAAGATAGGGGGCGCAATCAGCCCCAGCATTTT	CASSQDRGRNQPQHF
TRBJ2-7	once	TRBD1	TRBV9	TGTGCCAGCAGCGTAGTTGCGACAGGGGACTACGAGCAGTACTTC	CASSVVATGDYEQYF
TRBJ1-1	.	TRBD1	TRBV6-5	TGTGCCAGCACCGGGACAGGGGGGTCCGAAGCCTTCTTT	CASTGTGGSEAFF
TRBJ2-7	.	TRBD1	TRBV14	TGTGCCAGCAGCCAAGGACAGGGTGCCTACGAGCAGTACTTC	CASSQGQGAYEQYF
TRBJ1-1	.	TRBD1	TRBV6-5	TGTGCCAGCAGTTACCTGGGACAGGGAGGGAACACTGAAGCTTTCTTT	CASSYLGQGGNTEAFF
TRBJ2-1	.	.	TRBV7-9	TGTGCCAGCAGCTTAGGAGGAGGCTACAATGAGCAGTTCTTC	CASSLGGGYNEQFF
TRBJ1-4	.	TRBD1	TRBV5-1	TGCGCCAGCAGCCCCACCGGGACAGGTCATGAAAAACTGTTTTTT	CASSPTGTGHEKLFF
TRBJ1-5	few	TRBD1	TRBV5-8	TGTGCCAGCAGCCCGCCGGGACAGGGCTTTTTCGATAGCAATCAGCCCCAGCATTTT	CASSPPGQGFFDSNQPQHF
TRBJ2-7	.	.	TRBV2	TGTGCCAGCGGTGTTCGGGTGCGGGGCTACGAGCAGTACTTC	CASGVRVRGYEQYF
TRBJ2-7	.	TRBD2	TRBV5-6	TGTGCCAGCAGCTTGGCGAGCGGGGCCCACTACGAGCAGTACTTC	CASSLASGAHYEQYF
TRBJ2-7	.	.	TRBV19	TGTGCCAGTAGTATAGCGAACACCTACGAGCAGTACTTC	CASSIANTYEQYF
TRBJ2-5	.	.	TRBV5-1	TGCGCCAGCAGCCTTCAAGAGACCCAGTACTTC	CASSLQETQYF
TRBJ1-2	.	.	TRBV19	TGTGCCAGTAGTATAGATAAGGCCGGAGTTAACTATGGCTACACCTTC	CASSIDKAGVNYGYTF
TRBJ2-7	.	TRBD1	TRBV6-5	TGTGCCAGCAAGGGGGCTTGGGGCCTCTACGAGCAGTACTTC	CASKGAWGLYEQYF
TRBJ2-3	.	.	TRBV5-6	TGTGCCAGCAGCTTGGCAGGGGTAGATACGCAGTATTTT	CASSLAGVDTQYF
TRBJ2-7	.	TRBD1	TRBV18	TGTGCCAGCTCACCGGACAGGCAGCGCGAGCAGTACTTC	CASSPDRQREQYF
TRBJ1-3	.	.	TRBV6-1	TGTGCCGTCGAGGTCGGTATCGGAAACACCATATATTTT	CAVEVGIGNTIYF
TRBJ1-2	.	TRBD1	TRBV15	TGTGCCACCAGCAGACGGGGACAGTTTAACTATGGCTACACCTTC	CATSRRGQFNYGYTF
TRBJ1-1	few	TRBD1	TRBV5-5	TGTGCCAGCAGCCCCTCGGACAGGGGGGACAAAGGGACTTTCTTT	CASSPSDRGDKGTFF
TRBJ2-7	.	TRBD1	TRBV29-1	TGCAGCGCGGGACAGAGATACTACGAGCAGTACTTC	CSAGQRYYEQYF
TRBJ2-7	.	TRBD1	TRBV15	TGTGCCACCAGCAGAGAGGAAGGGACAGGGATCGACGAGCAGTACTTC	CATSREEGTGIDEQYF